The 5 T cell receptor beta chains below come from one sample, sequenced in a study of T-cell memory formation after mild COVID-19 (dated by TCRdb to the early 2020s). The library relied on 5' RACE. Sequencing was performed on an Illumina NovaSeq 6000. The public reads were reprocessed in TCRdb via fastp at Q25 and MiXCR, keeping in-frame beta chains. All rows with the same CDR3 protein become a single entry with the most common DNA and genes. For this sample the table gives 200,000 to 250,000 distinct CDR3 sequences, of which approximately 10% were detected only once. Approximately 2.8% of the sample is held by the ten biggest clonotypes. What was sequenced was PBMCs or a T cell subset sorted from them (not recorded which). These receptors all come from a man between 18 and 29 years old who had mild COVID-19 (a few samples of this study predate the infection). The sample titles of this study are shuffled in the database, so cell type and time point are left out; the donor was told from shared clones.

This clonotype has more than one count but fewer than ten. This chain joins TRBV20-1 and TRBJ2-2, with D unresolved. The length of the CDR3 is 16 residues. Germline V CDR1 and CDR2: DFQATT, SNEGSKA (reference sequence). Trimming removed 0 bases at V and 4 bases at J, with 15 bases between. CDR3 nucleotides: TGCAGTGCTAGAGACCCCCTCGGTGGTGGCACCGGGGAGCTGTTTTTT. Its protein is CSARDPLGGGTGELFF.

Regarding this clonotype: The junction departs from germline at one end; a sequencing error may be responsible. V gene TRBV4-3 combines with J gene TRBJ2-3; weak D call: TRBD1 (5 bases). The V gene's germline CDR1 is LGHNA and CDR2 YSLEER. This CDR3 spans 14 amino acids. Here the CDR3 DNA reads TGCGCCAGCGGCCAGGGCGTACCCACAGATACGCAGTATTTT. This sequence encodes CASGQGVPTDTQYF.

The rearrangement joins TRBV12-3 or TRBV12-4 to TRBJ1-2; D unclear. V was pared by 1 base and J by 0 bases, with 12 bases between. This CDR3 is built from 16 residues. The CDR3 protein is CASSLVIQAANYGYTF. Here the CDR3 DNA reads TGTGCCAGCAGTTTAGTAATCCAGGCAGCTAACTATGGCTACACCTTC.

The V gene is TRBV5-8, the J gene TRBJ1-4, with D possibly TRBD1 on 6 matching bases. V lost 5 bases to trimming and J lost 1 base, with 12 bases between them. In germline, CDR1 is SGHTS, CDR2 YDEGEE. CDR3 length equals 15 residues. Written as DNA, the CDR3 is TGTGCCAGCAGTCTTGGACAGCTAACTAATGAAAAACTGTTTTTT. Protein product: CASSLGQLTNEKLFF.

This clonotype has more than one count but fewer than ten. This chain joins TRBV15 and TRBJ2-3; D is tentatively TRBD1 or TRBD2 (5 bases each). The CDR3 loop spans 15 amino acids. V lost 0 bases and J lost 7, with 14 bases in between. The germline V gene encodes CDR1 LNHNV and CDR2 YYDKDF (reference sequence). The CDR3 DNA reads as TGTGCCACCAGCAGAGATCCTCAGGGAGCGAATACGCAGTATTTT. Protein product: CATSRDPQGANTQYF. The variable domain in full, completed from reference TRBV15 and TRBJ2-3, reads DAMVIQNPRYQVTQFGKPVTLSCSQTLNHNVMYWYQQKSSQAPKLLFHYYDKDFNNEADTPDNFQSRRPNTSFCFLDIRSPGLGDTAMYLCATSRDPQGANTQYFGPGTRLTVL.